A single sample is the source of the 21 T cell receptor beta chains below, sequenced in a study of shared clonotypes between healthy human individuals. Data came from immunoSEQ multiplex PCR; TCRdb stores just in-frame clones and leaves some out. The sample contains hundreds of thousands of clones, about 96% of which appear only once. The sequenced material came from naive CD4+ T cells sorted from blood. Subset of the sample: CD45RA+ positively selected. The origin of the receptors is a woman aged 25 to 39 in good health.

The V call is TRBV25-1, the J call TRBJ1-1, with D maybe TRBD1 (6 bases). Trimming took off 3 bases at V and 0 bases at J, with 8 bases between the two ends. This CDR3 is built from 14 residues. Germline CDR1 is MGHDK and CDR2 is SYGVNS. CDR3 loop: CASSEGGLNTEAFF. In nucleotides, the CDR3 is TGTGCCAGCAGTGAGGGGGGCCTGAACACTGAAGCTTTCTTT. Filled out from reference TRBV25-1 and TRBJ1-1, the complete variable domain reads EADIYQTPRYLVIGTGKKITLECSQTMGHDKMYWYQQDPGMELHLIHYSYGVNSTEKGDLSSESTVSRIRTEHFPLTLESARPSHTSQYLCASSEGGLNTEAFFGQGTRLTVV.

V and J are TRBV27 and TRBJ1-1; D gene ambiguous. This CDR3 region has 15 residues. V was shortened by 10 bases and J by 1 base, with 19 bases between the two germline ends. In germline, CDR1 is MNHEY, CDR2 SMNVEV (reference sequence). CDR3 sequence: CATSDTGWSNTEAFF. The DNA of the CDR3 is TGTGCCACGTCCGATACGGGGTGGTCGAACACTGAAGCTTTCTTT.

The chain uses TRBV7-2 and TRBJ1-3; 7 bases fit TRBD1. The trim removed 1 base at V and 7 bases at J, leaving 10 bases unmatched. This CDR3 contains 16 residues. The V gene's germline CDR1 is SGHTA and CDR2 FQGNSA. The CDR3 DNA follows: TGTGCCAGCAGCTTAGGTTCAGCCGGGACAGTGAACACCATATATTTT. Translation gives CASSLGSAGTVNTIYF.

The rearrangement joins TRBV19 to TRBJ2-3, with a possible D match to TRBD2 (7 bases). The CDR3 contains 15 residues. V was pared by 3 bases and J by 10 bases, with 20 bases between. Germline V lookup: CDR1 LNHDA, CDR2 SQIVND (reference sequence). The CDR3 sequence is CASSIVGGGDQSQYF. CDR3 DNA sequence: TGTGCCAGTAGTATTGTGGGGGGGGGCGATCAATCGCAGTATTTT.

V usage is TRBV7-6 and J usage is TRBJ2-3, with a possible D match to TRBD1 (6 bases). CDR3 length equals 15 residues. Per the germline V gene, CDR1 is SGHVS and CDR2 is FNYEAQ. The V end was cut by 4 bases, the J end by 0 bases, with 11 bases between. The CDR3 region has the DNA TGTGCCAGCAGCTCCTACAGGGTCAGCACAGATACGCAGTATTTT. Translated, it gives CASSSYRVSTDTQYF.

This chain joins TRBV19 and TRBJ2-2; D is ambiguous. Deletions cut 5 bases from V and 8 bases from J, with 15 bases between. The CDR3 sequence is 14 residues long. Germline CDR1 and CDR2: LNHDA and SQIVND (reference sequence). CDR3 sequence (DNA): TGTGCCAGTAGTCTCCAGCCCCTAGGGGGGGAGCTGTTTTTT. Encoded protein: CASSLQPLGGELFF.

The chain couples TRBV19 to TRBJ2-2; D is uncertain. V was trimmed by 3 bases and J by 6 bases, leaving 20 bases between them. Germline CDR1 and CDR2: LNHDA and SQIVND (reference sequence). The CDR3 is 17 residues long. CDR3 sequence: CASSIVPSRLGAGELFF. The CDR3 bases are TGTGCCAGTAGTATCGTACCTAGTAGGTTGGGCGCCGGGGAGCTGTTTTTT.

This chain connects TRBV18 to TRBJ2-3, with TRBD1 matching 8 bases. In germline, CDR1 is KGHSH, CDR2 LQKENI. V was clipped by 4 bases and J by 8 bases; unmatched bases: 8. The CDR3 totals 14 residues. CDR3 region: CASSLIDRGGTQYF. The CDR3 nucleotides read TGTGCCAGCTCACTAATAGACAGGGGAGGTACGCAGTATTTT.

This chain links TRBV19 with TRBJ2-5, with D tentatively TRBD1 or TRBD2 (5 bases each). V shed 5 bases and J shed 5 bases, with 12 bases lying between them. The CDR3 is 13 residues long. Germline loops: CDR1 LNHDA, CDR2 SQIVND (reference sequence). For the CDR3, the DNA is TGTGCCAGTAGTCGAGGGGAATCGGAGACCCAGTACTTC. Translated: CASSRGESETQYF.

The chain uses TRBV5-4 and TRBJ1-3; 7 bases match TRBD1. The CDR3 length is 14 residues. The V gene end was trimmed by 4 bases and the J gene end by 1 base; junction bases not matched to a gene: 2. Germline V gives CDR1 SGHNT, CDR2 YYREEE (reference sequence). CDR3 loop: CASSPTGSGNTIYF. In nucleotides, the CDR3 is TGTGCCAGCAGCCCGACAGGGTCTGGAAACACCATATATTTT.

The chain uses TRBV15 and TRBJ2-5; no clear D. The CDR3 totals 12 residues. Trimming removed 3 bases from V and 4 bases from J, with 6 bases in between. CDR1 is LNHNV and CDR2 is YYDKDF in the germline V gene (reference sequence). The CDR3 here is CATSSPRETQYF. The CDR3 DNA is TGTGCCACCAGCAGTCCGAGAGAGACCCAGTACTTC.

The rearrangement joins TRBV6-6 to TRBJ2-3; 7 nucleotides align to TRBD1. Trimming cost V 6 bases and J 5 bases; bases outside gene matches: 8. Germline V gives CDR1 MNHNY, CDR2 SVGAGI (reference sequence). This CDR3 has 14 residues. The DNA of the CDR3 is TGTGCCAGCAGCTTCGGGACAGTTGGAGATACGCAGTATTTT. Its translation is CASSFGTVGDTQYF.

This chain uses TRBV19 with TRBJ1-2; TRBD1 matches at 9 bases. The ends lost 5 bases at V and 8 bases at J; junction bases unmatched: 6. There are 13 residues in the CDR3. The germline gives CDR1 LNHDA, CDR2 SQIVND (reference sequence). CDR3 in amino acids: CASSLTGGVGYTF. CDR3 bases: TGTGCCAGTAGTCTTACAGGGGGCGTCGGCTACACCTTC.

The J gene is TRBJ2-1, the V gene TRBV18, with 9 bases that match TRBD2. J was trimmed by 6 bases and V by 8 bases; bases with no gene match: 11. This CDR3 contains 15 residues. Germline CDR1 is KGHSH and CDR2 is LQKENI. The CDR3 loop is CASTTKLAGSNEQFF. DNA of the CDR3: TGTGCCAGCACTACCAAGCTAGCGGGAAGCAATGAGCAGTTCTTC.

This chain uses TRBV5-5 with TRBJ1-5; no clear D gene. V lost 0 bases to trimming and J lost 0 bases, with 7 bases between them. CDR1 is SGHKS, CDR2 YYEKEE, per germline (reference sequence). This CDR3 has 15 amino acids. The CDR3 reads CASSLGLYSNQPQHF. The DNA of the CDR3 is TGTGCCAGCAGCTTGGGCCTTTATAGCAATCAGCCCCAGCATTTT.

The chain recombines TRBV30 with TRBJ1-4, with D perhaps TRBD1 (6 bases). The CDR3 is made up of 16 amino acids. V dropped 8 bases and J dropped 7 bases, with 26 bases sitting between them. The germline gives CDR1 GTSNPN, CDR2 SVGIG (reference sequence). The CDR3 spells CARGTPTPPEREKLFF. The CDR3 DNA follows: TGTGCCCGCGGGACACCCACGCCCCCGGAGCGTGAAAAACTGTTTTTT.

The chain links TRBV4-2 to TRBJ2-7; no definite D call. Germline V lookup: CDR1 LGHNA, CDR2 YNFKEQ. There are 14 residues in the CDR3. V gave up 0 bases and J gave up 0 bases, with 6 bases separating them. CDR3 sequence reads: CASSQDYSSYEQYF. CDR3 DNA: TGTGCCAGCAGCCAAGACTACAGCTCCTACGAGCAGTACTTC.

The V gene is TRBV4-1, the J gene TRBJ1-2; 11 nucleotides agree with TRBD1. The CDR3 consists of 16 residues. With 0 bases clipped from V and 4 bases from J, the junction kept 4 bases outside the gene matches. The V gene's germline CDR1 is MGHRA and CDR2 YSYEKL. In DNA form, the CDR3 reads TGCGCCAGCAGCCAAGATGGGACAGGGGGAGGCTATGGCTACACCTTC. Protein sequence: CASSQDGTGGGYGYTF.

The CDR3 sequence is CASSIGGGPDTQYF. CDR3 in DNA: TGTGCCAGTAGTATAGGAGGCGGCCCGGATACGCAGTATTTT. The V and J genes are TRBV19 and TRBJ2-3; D is unresolved. The germline V gene has CDR1 LNHDA and CDR2 SQIVND (reference sequence). The CDR3 sequence is 14 residues long. With 1 base removed from V and 6 bases from J, the gap between germline ends came to 11 bases. The variable domain in full, with the rest retrieved from reference TRBV19 and TRBJ2-3, is DGGITQSPKYLFRKEGQNVTLSCEQNLNHDAMYWYRQDPGQGLRLIYYSQIVNDFQKGDIAEGYSVSREKKESFPLTVTSAQKNPTAFYLCASSIGGGPDTQYFGPGTRLTVL.

CDR3 residues: CASSGRARSYNQPQHF. The CDR3 DNA reads TGTGCCAGTAGCGGTCGGGCGAGAAGTTACAATCAGCCCCAGCATTTT. The V gene is TRBV19, the J gene TRBJ1-5; D remains ambiguous. Trimming took 6 bases from V and 3 from J, leaving 18 bases between them. The CDR3 has 16 residues. The germline V gene has CDR1 LNHDA and CDR2 SQIVND (reference sequence).

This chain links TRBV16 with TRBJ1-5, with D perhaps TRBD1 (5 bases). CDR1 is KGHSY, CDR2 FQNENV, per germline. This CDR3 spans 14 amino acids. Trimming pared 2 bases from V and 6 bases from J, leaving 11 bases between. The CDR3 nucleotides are TGTGCCAGCAGCCAAGGATGGGGGGGTCAGCCCCAGCATTTT. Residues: CASSQGWGGQPQHF.